A single sample is the source of the 8 T cell receptor beta chains below, sequenced in a study of blood T cell repertoires in COVID-19. The method was immunoSEQ multiplex PCR; TCRdb's version includes in-frame clones alone and lacks a portion of them. The profile shows around 83,000 clones, 86% of them singletons. Input material: peripheral blood. These receptor sequences come from a man in his fifties with active or convalescent COVID-19.

Only one count was recorded for this clone. This rearrangement joins TRBV9 to TRBJ1-2, with 7 bases lining up with TRBD1. Germline values: CDR1 SGDLS, CDR2 YYNGEE. The CDR3 loop spans 16 amino acids. V dropped 1 base and J dropped 5; count of bases not matched to a gene: 11. The DNA of the CDR3 is TGTGCCAGCAGCGTATTCTCGGGGACAGACGTATATGGCTACACCTTC. It encodes CASSVFSGTDVYGYTF.

The chain has TRBV7-2 and TRBJ1-1, with TRBD1 matching over 8 bases. The CDR3 totals 16 residues. Germline-derived CDR1 and CDR2 are SGHTA and FQGNSA. The V segment lost 0 bases and the J segment 1 base; nucleotides outside the gene matches: 4. The CDR3 bases are TGTGCCAGCAGCTTAGCCGGGACAGGAACGAACACTGAAGCTTTCTTT. It is translated as CASSLAGTGTNTEAFF.

The chain employs TRBV10-3 and TRBJ2-5; TRBD1 aligns across 10 bases. There are 14 residues in the CDR3. Trimming at V came to 4 bases and at J to 1 base, leaving 0 bases not matched to a gene. Germline V gene data show CDR1 as ENHRY and CDR2 as SYGVKD. The chain's CDR3 is CAISGTGGQETQYF. The CDR3 DNA reads as TGTGCCATCAGTGGGACAGGGGGCCAAGAGACCCAGTACTTC.

The chain joins TRBV4-3 to TRBJ2-7; D call uncertain. The CDR3 consists of 14 residues. Germline assignment: CDR1 LGHNA and CDR2 YSLEER. V was pared by 0 bases and J by 3 bases, with 9 bases between. The CDR3 nucleotides are TGCGCCAGCAGCCAAGATATGCGCAACTACGAGCAGTACTTC. Residues: CASSQDMRNYEQYF.

CDR3 in DNA: TGCGCCAGCAGCTTGGTTGGGGGGACCTCTGGGGCCAACGTCCTGACTTTC. Amino acids: CASSLVGGTSGANVLTF. The rearrangement links TRBV5-1 to TRBJ2-6; tentative D call: TRBD2 (6 bases). V was clipped by 0 bases and J by 0 bases, with 10 bases between them. Per the germline V gene, CDR1 is SGHRS and CDR2 is YFSETQ. CDR3 length equals 17 residues. The variable domain in full, with the rest retrieved from reference TRBV5-1 and TRBJ2-6, is KAGVTQTPRYLIKTRGQQVTLSCSPISGHRSVSWYQQTPGQGLQFLFEYFSETQRNKGNFPGRFSGRQFSNSRSEMNVSTLELGDSALYLCASSLVGGTSGANVLTFGAGSRLTVL.

This chain connects TRBV5-1 to TRBJ1-2, with 7 bases aligning to TRBD1. This CDR3 has 16 amino acids. V lost 4 bases and J lost 2; bases outside the gene matches: 11. Per the germline V gene, CDR1 is SGHRS and CDR2 is YFSETQ. The CDR3 coding sequence is TGCGCCAGCAGCCGAAGAACCGGGACAGAGAACTATGGCTACACCTTC. Protein sequence: CASSRRTGTENYGYTF.

The gene calls are TRBV18 and TRBJ2-3, with 8 bases aligning to TRBD2. The trim removed 4 bases at V and 1 base at J, leaving 7 bases unmatched. Germline CDR1 is KGHSH and CDR2 is LQKENI. The CDR3 loop spans 16 amino acids. In nucleotides, the CDR3 is TGTGCCAGCTCACTATCAACGGGGGGGCGCACAGATACGCAGTATTTT. Its translation is CASSLSTGGRTDTQYF.

The chain uses TRBV5-1 and TRBJ1-5, with 8 bases that match TRBD1. The V gene end was trimmed by 0 bases and the J gene end by 6 bases; junction bases not matched to a gene: 2. This CDR3 spans 14 amino acids. Germline CDR1 SGHRS, CDR2 YFSETQ. The CDR3 nucleotides are TGCGCCAGCAGCTTGGACAGGGGGTCTCAGCCCCAGCATTTT. The encoded protein is CASSLDRGSQPQHF.